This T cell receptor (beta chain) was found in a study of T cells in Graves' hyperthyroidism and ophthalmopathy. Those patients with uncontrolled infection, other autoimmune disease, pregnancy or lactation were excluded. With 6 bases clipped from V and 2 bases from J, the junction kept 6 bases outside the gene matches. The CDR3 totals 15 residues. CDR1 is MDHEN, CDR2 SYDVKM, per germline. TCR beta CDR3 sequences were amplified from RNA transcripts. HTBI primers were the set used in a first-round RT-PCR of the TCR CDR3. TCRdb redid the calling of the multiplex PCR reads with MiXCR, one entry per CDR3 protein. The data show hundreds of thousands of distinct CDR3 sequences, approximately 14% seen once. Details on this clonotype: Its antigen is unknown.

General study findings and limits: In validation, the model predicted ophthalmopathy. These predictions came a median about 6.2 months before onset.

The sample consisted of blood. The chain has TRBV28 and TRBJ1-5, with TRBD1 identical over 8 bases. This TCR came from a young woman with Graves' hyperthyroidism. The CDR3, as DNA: TGTGCCAGCAGCAGGGCAGGGGGCGGCAATCAGCCCCAGCATTTT. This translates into CASSRAGGGNQPQHF.